This T cell receptor beta chain is from a study of blood T cell repertoires in COVID-19. Germline V lookup: CDR1 SGHTS, CDR2 YDEGEE. V dropped 4 bases and J dropped 4; count of bases not matched to a gene: 6. The CDR3 spans 15 residues. Using immunoSEQ multiplex PCR, the repertoire was profiled, and TCRdb retains in-frame clones only, with some absent. The sample lists 180,000 or so clones, approximately 89% occurring once. V gene TRBV5-8 combines with J gene TRBJ1-4; 8 positions match TRBD1. Sequencing input: peripheral blood. The sequence was collected from a man aged 35-49 years with active or convalescent COVID-19. Written as DNA, the CDR3 is TGTGCCAGCAGCACCGGACAGGGAGTTAATGAAAAACTGTTTTTT. Its translation is CASSTGQGVNEKLFF.